A single sample is the source of the 21 T cell receptor beta chains below, sequenced in a study of vaccination effects on CD4 cells after COVID-19. Sequenced by immunoSEQ multiplex PCR; TCRdb stores in-frame clones only, minus some. Found here are around 60,000 clones, 73% of them singletons; the top ten hold around 1.2%. Using viral peptide pools, the ViraFEST assay grew out antigen-specific CD4+ T cells prior to sequencing. After less than twelve days in culture, the CD4+ T cells were isolated. Participants each got two BNT162b2 or mRNA-1273 vaccine doses. These receptors have no known antigen. The specimen comprised CD4+ T cells from PBMCs cultured with HCoV-229E spike peptides, sampled after COVID-19 vaccination. Source of these receptors: a human donor who received a COVID-19 vaccine.

This clone appeared a single time. The chain has TRBV24-1 and TRBJ2-1; 10 bases align to TRBD1. The V gene end was trimmed by 3 bases and the J gene end by 5 bases; junction bases not matched to a gene: 6. CDR1 KGHDR and CDR2 SFDVKD come from the germline V gene. This CDR3 is built from 16 residues. The DNA for the CDR3 is TGTGCCACCAGTGATCAGACAGGGGGCAGGGACAATGAGCAGTTCTTC. Residues: CATSDQTGGRDNEQFF.

This clone was counted a few times. This chain uses TRBV5-8 with TRBJ2-3, with 10 bases matching TRBD1. The CDR3 length is 16 residues. The J segment lost 1 base and the V segment lost 0 bases, leaving 2 bases of the junction unmatched. Germline V gene sequence: CDR1 SGHTS, CDR2 YDEGEE. CDR3 residues: CASSLGTGGGTDTQYF. The CDR3 DNA sequence: TGTGCCAGCAGCTTGGGGACAGGGGGTGGCACAGATACGCAGTATTTT. Drawing the rest from reference TRBV5-8 and TRBJ2-3, the complete variable domain is EAGVTQSPTHLIKTRGQQATLRCSPISGHTSVYWYQQALGLGLQFLLWYDEGEERNRGNFPPRFSGRQFPNYSSELNVNALELEDSALYLCASSLGTGGGTDTQYFGPGTRLTVL.

The chain uses TRBV2 and TRBJ1-6; TRBD1 aligns across 8 bases. The ends lost 10 bases at V and 5 bases at J; junction bases unmatched: 7. This CDR3 has 14 residues. The V gene's germline CDR1 is SNHLY and CDR2 FYNNEI. The CDR3 DNA reads TGTGCCAACGACAGGGGCCAGAATAATTCACCCCTCCACTTT. Its protein product is CANDRGQNNSPLHF.

V is TRBV7-3 and J is TRBJ2-1; 7 nucleotides align to TRBD1. CDR1 is SGHTA, CDR2 FQGTGA, per germline. The CDR3 has 15 residues. The V segment lost 3 bases and the J segment 6 bases; nucleotides outside the gene matches: 8. As DNA, the CDR3 is TGTGCCAGCAGCTTCCGGGACAGTAACCTCAATGAGCAGTTCTTC. Amino acids: CASSFRDSNLNEQFF.

CDR3 sequence (DNA): TGTGCCAGCAACGAAGAGACCCAGTACTTC. Protein sequence: CASNEETQYF. This chain links TRBV2 with TRBJ2-5; D remains unclear. CDR1 is SNHLY and CDR2 is FYNNEI in the germline V gene. The CDR3 consists of 10 residues. Between the trimmed V and J ends, which lost 7 bases and 3 bases, there was a span of 3 bases.

This clone occurred once. The chain combines TRBV19 with TRBJ2-6; D is tentatively TRBD1 or TRBD2 (6 bases each). The CDR3 is 15 amino acids. V was trimmed by 3 bases and J by 5 bases, leaving 11 bases between them. From germline, CDR1 is LNHDA and CDR2 SQIVND (reference sequence). For the CDR3, the DNA is TGTGCCAGTAGTATCCCGGGGGCTAGGGCCAACGTCCTGACTTTC. This sequence encodes CASSIPGARANVLTF. Together with reference TRBV19 and TRBJ2-6, the CDR3 gives the full variable domain: DGGITQSPKYLFRKEGQNVTLSCEQNLNHDAMYWYRQDPGQGLRLIYYSQIVNDFQKGDIAEGYSVSREKKESFPLTVTSAQKNPTAFYLCASSIPGARANVLTFGAGSRLTVL.

This clone was recorded once. V is TRBV27 and J is TRBJ2-3; no firm D call. The CDR3 runs 12 residues. Trimming removed 6 bases from V and 0 bases from J, with 4 bases in between. CDR1 and CDR2 (germline): MNHEY, SMNVEV (reference sequence). DNA for the CDR3: TGTGCCAGCAGCCGAAGCACAGATACGCAGTATTTT. Its translation is CASSRSTDTQYF.

This chain links TRBV7-8 with TRBJ2-5; 7 nucleotides line up with TRBD1. There are 14 residues in the CDR3. V was clipped by 5 bases and J by 5 bases; unmatched bases: 8. Germline-derived CDR1 and CDR2 are SGHVS and FQNEAQ. As DNA, the CDR3 is TGTGCCAGCAGCACACAGACAGGGCTGGAGACCCAGTACTTC. Translation: CASSTQTGLETQYF. Based on the CDR3 plus reference TRBV7-8 and TRBJ2-5, the full variable domain is GAGVSQSPRYKVAKRGQDVALRCDPISGHVSLFWYQQALGQGPEFLTYFQNEAQLDKSGLPSDRFFAERPEGSVSTLKIQRTQQEDSAVYLCASSTQTGLETQYFGPGTRLLVL.

This clone was counted between two and nine times. The chain couples TRBV4-1 to TRBJ2-5, with 8 bases matching TRBD1. There are 13 residues in the CDR3. J was trimmed by 5 bases and V by 4 bases; bases with no gene match: 3. Germline loops: CDR1 MGHRA, CDR2 YSYEKL. The CDR3, as DNA: TGCGCCAGCAGCCGGGGGGACAGGGAGACCCAGTACTTC. The encoded protein is CASSRGDRETQYF.

This rearrangement joins TRBV7-2 to TRBJ1-5; D gene unclear. The V gene's germline CDR1 is SGHTA and CDR2 FQGNSA. The CDR3 sequence is 15 residues long. Trimming shortened V by 1 base and J by 4 bases, and 11 bases separated the two germline ends. The CDR3 sequence: CASSLGGGRNQPQHF. The CDR3 bases are TGTGCCAGCAGCTTAGGCGGCGGGAGGAATCAGCCCCAGCATTTT.

This chain links TRBV4-1 with TRBJ1-5, with D tentatively TRBD1 (6 bases). This CDR3 is built from 15 residues. From germline, CDR1 is MGHRA and CDR2 YSYEKL. The V end lost 5 bases, the J end lost 0 bases, and 11 bases lay between the germline ends. The CDR3 DNA sequence: TGCGCCAGCAGCGGCGTCAGGGGTAGCAATCAGCCCCAGCATTTT. Its protein is CASSGVRGSNQPQHF.

This clone was seen a handful of times. This chain connects TRBV9 to TRBJ1-1, with a weak D call TRBD1 (6 bases). Trimming took off 3 bases at V and 10 bases at J, with 25 bases between the two ends. This CDR3 contains 16 residues. Germline V gene lookup returns CDR1 SGDLS and CDR2 YYNGEE. The CDR3 reads CASSGRGEVGARGAFF. The CDR3 nucleotides read TGTGCCAGCAGCGGGCGGGGTGAGGTGGGGGCCCGGGGAGCTTTCTTT.

The V call is TRBV25-1, the J call TRBJ2-2; D assignment may be TRBD1 or TRBD2 (6 bases each). This CDR3 has 18 residues. Germline V CDR1 and CDR2: MGHDK, SYGVNS. V was shortened by 5 bases and J by 7 bases, with 26 bases between the two germline ends. DNA of the CDR3: TGTGCCAGCAGTCCCTTTTTAAACAGGGACGGGGGTAACGGGGAGCTGTTTTTT. As protein: CASSPFLNRDGGNGELFF.

CDR3 DNA: TGTGCCAGCAGTTACTCGGGGAGCTCTGGAAACACCATATATTTT. Residues: CASSYSGSSGNTIYF. The V call is TRBV6-6, the J call TRBJ1-3; D is uncertain. The CDR3 length is 15 residues. Germline V gene data show CDR1 as MNHNY and CDR2 as SVGAGI (reference sequence). V dropped 0 bases and J dropped 0 bases, with 6 bases sitting between them.

The CDR3 here is CASTEGLGTDTQYF. As DNA, the CDR3 is TGTGCCAGTACAGAAGGGTTGGGCACAGATACGCAGTATTTT. The V call is TRBV18, the J call TRBJ2-3; D remains unclear. This CDR3 comprises 14 residues. Germline CDR1 KGHSH, CDR2 LQKENI. V lost 9 bases and J lost 1, with 14 bases in between. The whole variable domain, filled in from reference TRBV18 and TRBJ2-3, reads NAGVMQNPRHLVRRRGQEARLRCSPMKGHSHVYWYRQLPEEGLKFMVYLQKENIIDESGMPKERFSAEFPKEGPSILRIQQVVRGDSAAYFCASTEGLGTDTQYFGPGTRLTVL.

The chain links TRBV15 to TRBJ1-4; no firm D call. The ends were cut back, 3 bases at V and 2 bases at J, with 10 bases in the middle. Per the germline V gene, CDR1 is LNHNV and CDR2 is YYDKDF (reference sequence). CDR3 length: 15 amino acids. DNA for the CDR3: TGTGCCACCAGCAGGATTAGAGACACTAATGAAAAACTGTTTTTT. Translating gives CATSRIRDTNEKLFF.

J is TRBJ1-3 and V is TRBV6-6; D is uncertain. Germline values: CDR1 MNHNY, CDR2 SVGAGI (reference sequence). The germline V and J ends were trimmed by 0 bases and 4 bases, with 10 bases remaining between them. This CDR3 comprises 15 residues. Here the CDR3 DNA reads TGTGCCAGCAGTTACTCGAGTGGGCAGGGAAACACCATATATTTT. It codes for CASSYSSGQGNTIYF.

The V call is TRBV4-2, the J call TRBJ2-5; TRBD2 aligns across 10 bases. The V gene end was trimmed by 2 bases and the J gene end by 2 bases; junction bases not matched to a gene: 5. The CDR3 covers 16 residues. CDR1 LGHNA and CDR2 YNFKEQ come from the germline V gene. The CDR3 sequence: CASSQHPLAGQETQYF. In DNA, the CDR3 is TGTGCCAGCAGCCAACACCCACTAGCGGGGCAAGAGACCCAGTACTTC.

The chain carries TRBV6-1 and TRBJ2-7, with D unclear. In germline, CDR1 is MNHNS, CDR2 SASEGT. V was pared by 0 bases and J by 4 bases, with 4 bases between. The CDR3 consists of 12 residues. The DNA for the CDR3 is TGTGCCAGCAGTGAAGCCCGGTACGAGCAGTACGTC. Protein sequence: CASSEARYEQYV.

This chain connects TRBV12-3 or TRBV12-4 to TRBJ1-1, with D unclear. CDR3 size: 12 residues. V lost 11 bases and J lost 1, with 11 bases in between. This CDR3 is CAGVVRNTEAFF. The CDR3 bases are TGTGCCGGGGTTGTCCGGAACACTGAAGCTTTCTTT.

For the CDR3, the DNA is TGCGCCAGCAGCTTGAGTCGGGGGGCTGTTCGCGAAAAACTGTTTTTT. Encoded protein: CASSLSRGAVREKLFF. The rearrangement links TRBV5-1 to TRBJ1-4; TRBD1 might be the D (6 bases). The CDR3 covers 16 residues. Trimming pared 1 base from V and 8 bases from J, leaving 18 bases between. Germline V gives CDR1 SGHRS, CDR2 YFSETQ. Using reference TRBV5-1 and TRBJ1-4 for the parts outside the CDR3, the full variable domain is KAGVTQTPRYLIKTRGQQVTLSCSPISGHRSVSWYQQTPGQGLQFLFEYFSETQRNKGNFPGRFSGRQFSNSRSEMNVSTLELGDSALYLCASSLSRGAVREKLFFGSGTQLSVL.